This T cell receptor (beta chain) derives from a study of T cells in women clearing cervical HPV infection. Findings of the study overall: Richness differences could reflect unmeasured T-cell content per sample. CIN3+ cases had significantly higher TCR repertoire richness than controls, but evenness did not differ.

V dropped 7 bases and J dropped 6; count of bases not matched to a gene: 13. The CDR3 has 17 residues. Germline V gene sequence: CDR1 LNHDA, CDR2 SQIVND (reference sequence). A remark on this clone: Its cognate antigen is unknown. The observed sequence ends 3 residues before the CDR3 terminus, with the missing tail filled in from the germline J gene.

Here immunoSEQ multiplex PCR was the method, and the copy in TCRdb shows in-frame clones only, minus some. The table lists some 25,000 clones. The clonotype originates from a woman between 18 and 69 years old with a cervical HPV16 infection that either progressed to CIN3+ or cleared (not recorded which). V usage is TRBV19 and J usage is TRBJ1-5; 12 bases fit TRBD1. The sequencing input was blood buffy coat. The sequenced CDR3 bases are TGTGCCAGTACCCCGGGACAGGGGGCCGTCCTGGGTCAGCCC. Translated, it gives CASTPGQGAVLGQP. The whole CDR3 is CASTPGQGAVLGQPQHF.